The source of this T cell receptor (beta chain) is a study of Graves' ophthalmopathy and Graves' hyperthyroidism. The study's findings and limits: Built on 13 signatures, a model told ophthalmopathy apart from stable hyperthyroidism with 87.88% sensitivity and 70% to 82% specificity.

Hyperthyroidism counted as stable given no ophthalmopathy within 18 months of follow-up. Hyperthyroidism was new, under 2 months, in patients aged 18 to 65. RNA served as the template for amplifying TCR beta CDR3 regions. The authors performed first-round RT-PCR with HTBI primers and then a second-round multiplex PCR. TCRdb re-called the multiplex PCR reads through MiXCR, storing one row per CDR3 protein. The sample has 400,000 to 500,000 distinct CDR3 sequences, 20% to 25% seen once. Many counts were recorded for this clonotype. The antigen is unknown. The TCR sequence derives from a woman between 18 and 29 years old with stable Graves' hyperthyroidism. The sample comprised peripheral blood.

CDR3 bases: TGCGCCAGCAGCCACCCCCTTCGCAGGGGATCCAAAAACATTCAGTACTTC. Translated: CASSHPLRRGSKNIQYF. The chain couples TRBV4-1 to TRBJ2-4; possibly TRBD1 for D (6 bases). Germline V gene data show CDR1 as MGHRA and CDR2 as YSYEKL. The length of the CDR3 is 17 residues. Trimming removed 3 bases from V and 2 bases from J, with 17 bases in between.